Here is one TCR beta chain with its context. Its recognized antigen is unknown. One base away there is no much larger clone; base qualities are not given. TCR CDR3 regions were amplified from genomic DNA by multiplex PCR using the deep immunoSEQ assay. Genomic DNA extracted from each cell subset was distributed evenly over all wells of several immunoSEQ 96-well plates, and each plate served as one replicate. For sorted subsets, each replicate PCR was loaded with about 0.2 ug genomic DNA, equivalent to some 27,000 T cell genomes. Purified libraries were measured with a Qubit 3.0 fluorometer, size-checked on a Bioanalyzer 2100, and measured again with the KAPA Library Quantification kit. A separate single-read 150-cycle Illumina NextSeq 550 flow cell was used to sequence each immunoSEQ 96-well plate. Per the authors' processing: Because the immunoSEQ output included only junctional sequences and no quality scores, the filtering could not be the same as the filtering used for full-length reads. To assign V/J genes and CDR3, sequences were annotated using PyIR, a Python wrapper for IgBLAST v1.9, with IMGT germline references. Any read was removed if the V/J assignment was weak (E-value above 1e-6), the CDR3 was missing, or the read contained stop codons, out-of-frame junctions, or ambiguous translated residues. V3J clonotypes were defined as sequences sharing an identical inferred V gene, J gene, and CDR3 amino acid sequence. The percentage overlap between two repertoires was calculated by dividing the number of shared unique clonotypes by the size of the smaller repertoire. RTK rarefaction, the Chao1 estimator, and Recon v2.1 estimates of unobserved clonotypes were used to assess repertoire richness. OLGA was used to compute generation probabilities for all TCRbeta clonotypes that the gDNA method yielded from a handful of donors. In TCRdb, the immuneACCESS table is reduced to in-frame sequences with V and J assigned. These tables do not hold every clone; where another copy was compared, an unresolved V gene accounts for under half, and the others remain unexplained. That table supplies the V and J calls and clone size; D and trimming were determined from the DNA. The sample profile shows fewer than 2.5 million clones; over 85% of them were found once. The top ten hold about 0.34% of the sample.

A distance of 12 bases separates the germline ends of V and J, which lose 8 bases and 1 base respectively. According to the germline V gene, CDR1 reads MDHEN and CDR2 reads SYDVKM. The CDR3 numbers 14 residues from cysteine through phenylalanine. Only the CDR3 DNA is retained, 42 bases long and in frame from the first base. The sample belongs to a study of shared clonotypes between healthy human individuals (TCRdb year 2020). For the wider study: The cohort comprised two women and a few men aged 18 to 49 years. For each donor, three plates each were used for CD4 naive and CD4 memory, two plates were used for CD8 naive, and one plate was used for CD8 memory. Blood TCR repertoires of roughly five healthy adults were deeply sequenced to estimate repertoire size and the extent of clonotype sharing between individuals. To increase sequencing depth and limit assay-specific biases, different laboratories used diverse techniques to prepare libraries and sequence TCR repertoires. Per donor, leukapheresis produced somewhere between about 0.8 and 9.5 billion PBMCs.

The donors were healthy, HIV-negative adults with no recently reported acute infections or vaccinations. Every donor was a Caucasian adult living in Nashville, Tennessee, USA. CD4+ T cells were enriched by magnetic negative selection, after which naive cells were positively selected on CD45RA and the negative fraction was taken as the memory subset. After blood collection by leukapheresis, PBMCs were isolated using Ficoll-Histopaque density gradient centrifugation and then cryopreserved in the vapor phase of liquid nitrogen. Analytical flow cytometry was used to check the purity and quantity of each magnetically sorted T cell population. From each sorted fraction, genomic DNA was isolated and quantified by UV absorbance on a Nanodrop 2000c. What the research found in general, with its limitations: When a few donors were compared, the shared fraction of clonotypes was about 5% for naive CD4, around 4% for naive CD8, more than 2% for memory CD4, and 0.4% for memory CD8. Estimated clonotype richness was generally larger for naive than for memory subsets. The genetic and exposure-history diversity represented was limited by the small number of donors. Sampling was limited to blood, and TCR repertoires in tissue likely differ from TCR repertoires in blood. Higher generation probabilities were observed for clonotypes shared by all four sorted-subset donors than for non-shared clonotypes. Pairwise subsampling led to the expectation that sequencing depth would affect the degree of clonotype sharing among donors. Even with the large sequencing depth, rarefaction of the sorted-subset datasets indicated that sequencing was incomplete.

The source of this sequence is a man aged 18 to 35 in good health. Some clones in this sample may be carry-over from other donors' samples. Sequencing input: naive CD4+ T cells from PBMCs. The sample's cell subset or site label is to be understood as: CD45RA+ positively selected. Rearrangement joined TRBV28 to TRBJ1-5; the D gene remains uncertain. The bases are TGTGCCAGCGCGACGGGGAGGAGCAATCAGCCCCAGCATTTT. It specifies CASATGRSNQPQHF.